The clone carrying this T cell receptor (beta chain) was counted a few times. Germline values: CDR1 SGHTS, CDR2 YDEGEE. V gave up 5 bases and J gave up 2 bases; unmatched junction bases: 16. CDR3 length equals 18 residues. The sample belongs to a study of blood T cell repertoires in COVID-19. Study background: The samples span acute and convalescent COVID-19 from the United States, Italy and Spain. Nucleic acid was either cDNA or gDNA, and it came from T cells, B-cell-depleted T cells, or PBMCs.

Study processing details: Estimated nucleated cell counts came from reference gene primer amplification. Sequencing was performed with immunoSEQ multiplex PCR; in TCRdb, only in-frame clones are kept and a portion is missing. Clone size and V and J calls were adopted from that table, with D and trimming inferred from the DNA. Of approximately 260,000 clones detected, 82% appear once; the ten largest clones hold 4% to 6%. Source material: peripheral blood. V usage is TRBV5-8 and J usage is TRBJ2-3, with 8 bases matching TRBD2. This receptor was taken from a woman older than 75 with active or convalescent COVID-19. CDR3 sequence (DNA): TGTGCCAGCAGTTTCAGGACTAGCAGCCTAGATTACACAGATACGCAGTATTTT. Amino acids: CASSFRTSSLDYTDTQYF.